The 21 T cell receptor beta chains below were found in one sample sequenced in a study of T cell clonality in common variable immunodeficiency. Profiled with immunoSEQ multiplex PCR; TCRdb holds only in-frame clones, not every one. The sample holds roughly 70,000 clones, and no clone turns up only once. Sequencing used peripheral blood mononuclear cells. The receptors come from a person aged 18-70 years in good health.

The table lists this clone with many counts. Read sequence stops 3 residues before the CDR3 end, and the germline J gene provides the missing end. The J gene is TRBJ1-6, the V gene TRBV7-6; D gene uncertain. Trimming removed 5 bases at V and 0 bases at J, with 11 bases between. In germline, CDR1 is SGHVS, CDR2 FNYEAQ. The CDR3 consists of 16 residues. Incomplete CDR3 DNA: TGTGCCAGCAGCCCCCGCGGCAGCTCCTATAATTCACCC. Its translation: CASSPRGSSYNSP. The complete CDR3 protein is CASSPRGSSYNSPLHF.

This clone occurred many times. The observed sequence ends 3 residues before the CDR3 terminus, with the missing tail filled in from the germline J gene. The chain carries TRBV23-1 and TRBJ2-5; tentatively, D is TRBD1 (6 bases). TRBV23-1 is filed as an ORF, its function uncertain. Trimming pared 11 bases from V and 5 bases from J, leaving 24 bases between. The CDR3 spans 15 residues. This CDR3 is CAPGPVGARMETQYF. Partial CDR3 DNA: TGCGCCCCCGGCCCCGTGGGGGCGCGAATGGAGACC.

This clone showed up many times. The sequence runs out 3 residues before the end of the CDR3; the remainder is reconstructed from the germline J gene. This rearrangement joins TRBV19 to TRBJ1-2; 8 bases fit TRBD1. This CDR3 is built from 14 residues. The junction had 5 bases not matched to a gene; V was cut back by 6 bases and J by 2 bases. The germline gives CDR1 LNHDA, CDR2 SQIVND (reference sequence). The CDR3 region is CASSPDRENYGYTF. The CDR3 bases that were read are TGTGCCAGTAGCCCGGACAGGGAGAACTATGGC.

This clone was recorded at least ten times. The sequence runs out 3 residues before the end of the CDR3; the remainder is reconstructed from the germline J gene. V usage is TRBV19 and J usage is TRBJ2-7, with 10 bases matching TRBD1. This CDR3 has 13 amino acids. J gave up 5 bases and V 10 bases, and 8 bases lay outside the gene matches. The germline CDR1 and CDR2 sequences are LNHDA and SQIVND (reference sequence). The CDR3 DNA, read in part, is TGTGCCACCAAGGGACAGGGGATCGACGAG. Translating it yields CATKGQGIDE. The CDR3 in its entirety is CATKGQGIDEQYF.

This clone was seen many times. Sequencing ends 3 residues short of the CDR3 end; the germline J gene provides the rest. The chain has TRBV30 and TRBJ2-3; D may be TRBD2 (6 bases). With 2 bases removed from V and 2 bases from J, the gap between germline ends came to 8 bases. Per germline, CDR1 GTSNPN and CDR2 SVGIG (reference sequence). The CDR3 contains 13 residues. The CDR3 reads CAWSSLATDTQYF. The DNA read from the CDR3 is TGTGCCTGGAGTTCACTAGCCACAGATACG.

This clone was recorded at least ten times. The read halts 3 residues ahead of the CDR3 end, with the missing end drawn from the germline J gene. This chain connects TRBV14 to TRBJ1-2; perhaps TRBD1 as D (6 bases). V was cut by 1 base and J by 7 bases, with 10 bases left in between. This CDR3 region has 13 residues. Germline values: CDR1 SGHDN, CDR2 FVKESK. The DNA read from the CDR3 is TGTGCCAGCAGCCAAGTCAGGGGAAGTGGC. This encodes CASSQVRGSG. The whole CDR3 region reads CASSQVRGSGYTF.

This clone has ten or more counts. Read sequence stops 3 residues before the CDR3 end, and the germline J gene provides the missing end. V usage is TRBV20-1 and J usage is TRBJ2-5; D unclear. V lost 5 bases and J lost 2, with 12 bases in between. Germline assignment: CDR1 DFQATT and CDR2 SNEGSKA (reference sequence). This CDR3 spans 13 amino acids. The sequenced CDR3 bases are TGCAGTGCTCCCATCCGGGTTCAAGAGACC. Its translation: CSAPIRVQET. The complete CDR3 reads CSAPIRVQETQYF.

This clone was counted many times. The sequenced fragment ends 3 residues before the CDR3 boundary, so the rest is inferred from the germline J gene. The chain links TRBV20-1 to TRBJ2-1, with D maybe TRBD2 (6 bases). CDR1 and CDR2 (germline): DFQATT, SNEGSKA (reference sequence). Trimming removed 1 base from V and 6 bases from J, with 16 bases in between. The CDR3 length is 15 residues. CDR3 sequence: CSARVSLARGNEQFF. The part of the CDR3 DNA that was read is TGCAGTGCTAGAGTCTCCCTAGCGAGGGGCAATGAG.

In its sample, this clone was seen many times. The read halts 3 residues ahead of the CDR3 end, with the missing end drawn from the germline J gene. The chain uses TRBV5-1 and TRBJ2-6, with 7 nucleotides matching TRBD1. Germline CDR1 and CDR2: SGHRS and YFSETQ. This CDR3 region has 20 residues. V dropped 0 bases and J dropped 0; count of bases not matched to a gene: 12. The CDR3: CASSLVAVDRVVSGANVLTF. The covered CDR3 bases are TGCGCCAGCAGCTTGGTCGCTGTAGACAGGGTGGTCTCTGGGGCCAACGTC.

The table lists this clone with many counts. The CDR3 goes on 3 residues after the read ends, and that part is filled in from the germline J gene. The J gene is TRBJ1-2, the V gene TRBV5-6; no reliable D call. V lost 0 bases and J lost 3, with 6 bases in between. The CDR3 is made up of 13 amino acids. Germline V CDR1 and CDR2: SGHDT, YYEEEE. This CDR3 is CASSLGPYYGYTF. The DNA read from the CDR3 is TGTGCCAGCAGCTTGGGTCCCTACTATGGC.

There are many counts of this clone. The read stops 3 residues short of the end of the CDR3; the missing end is completed from the germline J gene. The rearrangement joins TRBV2 to TRBJ2-3; D is uncertain. Trimming stripped 6 bases from V and 4 bases from J, with 8 bases between. This CDR3 contains 12 residues. Looked up from germline, CDR1 is SNHLY and CDR2 is FYNNEI. CDR3 sequence reads: CASRSLPDTQYF. Incomplete CDR3 DNA: TGTGCCAGCAGGAGCCTCCCAGATACG.

This clone was seen ten or more times. The read stops 3 residues short of the end of the CDR3; the missing end is completed from the germline J gene. This chain joins TRBV20-1 and TRBJ1-5; D perhaps matches TRBD1 (6 bases). V was pared by 2 bases and J by 4 bases, with 12 bases between. CDR1 is DFQATT and CDR2 is SNEGSKA in the germline V gene (reference sequence). The CDR3 totals 14 residues. The CDR3 region is CSARFGTMNQPQHF. The sequenced CDR3 bases are TGCAGTGCTAGATTCGGGACAATGAATCAGCCC.

This clone was counted ten times or more. The read terminates 3 residues ahead of where the CDR3 ends, so the germline J gene completes it. The V and J genes are TRBV7-9 and TRBJ2-1; D uncertain. This CDR3 spans 15 amino acids. CDR1 is SEHNR, CDR2 FQNEAQ, per germline (reference sequence). The V end was cut by 5 bases, the J end by 0 bases, with 11 bases between. The CDR3 bases that were read are TGTGCCAGCAGCCTCCCCGTCCGCTCCTACAATGAG. Protein product: CASSLPVRSYNE. The whole CDR3 reads CASSLPVRSYNEQFF.

There are many counts of this clone. The DNA ends 3 residues before the CDR3 does, and the rest of the CDR3 is filled in from the germline J gene. The chain uses TRBV11-2 and TRBJ2-3; D remains ambiguous. Germline V CDR1 and CDR2: SGHAT, FQNNGV. The CDR3 runs to 13 residues. Trimming pared 5 bases from V and 4 bases from J, leaving 10 bases between. CDR3 DNA (partial): TGTGCCAGCAGCCCCAATGGCCCAGATACG. Its translation: CASSPNGPDT. The entire CDR3 is CASSPNGPDTQYF.

This clone was counted ten times or more. The read terminates 3 residues before the CDR3 end, so the remaining end is supplied by the germline J gene. The chain combines TRBV20-1 with TRBJ1-1; possibly TRBD1 for D (6 bases). Germline V CDR1 and CDR2: DFQATT, SNEGSKA (reference sequence). The CDR3 is made up of 13 amino acids. Trimming took 3 bases from V and 3 from J, leaving 11 bases between them. The CDR3 here is CSARPGVYTEAFF. The CDR3 bases that were read are TGCAGTGCTAGGCCAGGGGTCTACACTGAA.

This clone was counted at least ten times. Sequencing ends 3 residues short of the CDR3 end; the germline J gene provides the rest. The genes are TRBV6-2 or TRBV6-3 and TRBJ1-2; D is undetermined. This CDR3 region has 15 residues. CDR1 MNHEY and CDR2 SVGEGT come from the germline V gene. The CDR3 spells CASSTYRIALEGYTF. CDR3 DNA (partial): TGTGCCAGCAGTACCTACAGAATCGCGCTTGAGGGC.

This clone was counted at least ten times. The read halts 3 residues ahead of the CDR3 end, with the missing end drawn from the germline J gene. V gene TRBV7-9 combines with J gene TRBJ1-3; D call uncertain. The CDR3 has 12 residues. Germline CDR1 SEHNR, CDR2 FQNEAQ (reference sequence). V lost 4 bases and J 4 bases, leaving 5 bases between the germline ends. The covered CDR3 bases are TGTGCCAGCAGCTCGTTAGGAAACACC. It codes for CASSSLGNT. The whole CDR3 sequence reads CASSSLGNTIYF.

The sample holds many counts of this clone. The read falls 3 residues short of the CDR3 end, and the missing part is taken from the germline J gene. V usage is TRBV20-1 and J usage is TRBJ2-2, with 10 bases that match TRBD1. In germline, CDR1 is DFQATT, CDR2 SNEGSKA (reference sequence). The length of the CDR3 is 14 residues. V lost 6 bases and J lost 6; bases outside the gene matches: 7. The CDR3 reads CSAPRQGAPGELFF. CDR3 DNA, as far as it was read: TGCAGTGCCCCGCGACAGGGGGCTCCCGGGGAG.

This clone occurred a few times. The CDR3 extends 3 residues past the end of the read, so its final part is completed from the germline J gene. The chain employs TRBV18 and TRBJ2-7; D perhaps matches TRBD1 (5 bases). Trimming cost V 8 bases and J 5 bases, with 16 bases left between them. The CDR3 runs to 13 residues. The V gene's germline CDR1 is KGHSH and CDR2 LQKENI. The CDR3 spells CASPPQGINEQYF. Partial CDR3 DNA: TGTGCCAGCCCGCCGCAGGGTATCAACGAG.

Ten or more counts support this clone. Other DNA sequences in this sample translate to the same CDR3. CDR3 protein: CASKYRGNQPQHF. The DNA read from the CDR3 is TGTGCCAGTAAGTACAGGGGTAATCAGCCC. This sequence joins TRBV19 and TRBJ1-5; TRBD1 matches at 7 bases. The CDR3 extends 3 residues past the end of the read, so its final part is completed from the germline J gene. Germline loops: CDR1 LNHDA, CDR2 SQIVND (reference sequence). The CDR3 totals 13 residues. Unmatched junction bases numbered 4, after V lost 7 bases and J lost 4 bases. The full variable domain, in which reference TRBV19 and TRBJ1-5 provide the parts outside the CDR3, is DGGITQSPKYLFRKEGQNVTLSCEQNLNHDAMYWYRQDPGQGLRLIYYSQIVNDFQKGDIAEGYSVSREKKESFPLTVTSAQKNPTAFYLCASKYRGNQPQHFGDGTRLSIL.

This clone appeared many times. The CDR3 reads CSAKGNSNQPQHF. Partial CDR3 DNA: TGCAGTGCTAAGGGGAATAGCAATCAGCCC. The rearrangement uses TRBV20-1 and TRBJ1-5, with D maybe TRBD1 (5 bases). The CDR3 end lies 3 residues beyond the end of the read and is filled in from the germline J gene. This CDR3 is built from 13 residues. V dropped 4 bases and J dropped 0 bases, with 7 bases sitting between them. Germline V lookup: CDR1 DFQATT, CDR2 SNEGSKA (reference sequence).